A selection of T cell receptor beta chains follows, all from one sample in a study of naive and memory T cell subsets. TCRdb fed the 5' RACE reads into MiXCR, producing one record per CDR3 protein. The data contain tens of thousands of distinct CDR3 sequences, 16% of them singletons. The receptors were sampled from a female donor in good health. The CDR3 runs from the conserved cysteine through the conserved F or W. D genes are given only for firm matches. Some rows mark clone size as missing; the rest say once, few, many or name a class of expanded clone.

cdr3_aa cdr3_nt d_call v_call clone_size j_call
CASSLEASGVAKNIQYF TGTGCCAGCAGCTTAGAGGCTAGCGGGGTAGCCAAAAACATTCAGTACTTC TRBD2 TRBV7-9 - TRBJ2-4
CASSEQRNTEAFF TGTGCCAGCAGTGAGCAGAGGAACACTGAAGCTTTCTTT - TRBV6-1 - TRBJ1-1
CSADPRDPNNYGYTF TGCAGCGCAGACCCTAGGGACCCCAATAACTATGGCTACACCTTC - TRBV29-1 - TRBJ1-2
CASSEYGRGTYEQYF TGTGCCAGCAGTGAATATGGCAGGGGGACCTACGAGCAGTACTTC TRBD1 TRBV6-1 - TRBJ2-7
CAISRGSGDTQYF TGTGCCATCTCGCGGGGGTCCGGAGATACGCAGTATTTT TRBD2 TRBV10-3 few TRBJ2-3
CASSVEVAGDTQYF TGTGCCAGCAGCGTAGAGGTAGCGGGGGACACGCAGTATTTT TRBD2 TRBV9 few TRBJ2-3
CASKFGLKGPGSPLHF TGTGCCAGCAAATTCGGACTCAAGGGGCCAGGTTCACCCCTCCACTTT - TRBV12-3/TRBV12-4 - TRBJ1-6
CASSSHTSGGYNEQFF TGTGCCAGCAGCTCCCACACTAGCGGGGGCTACAATGAGCAGTTCTTC TRBD2 TRBV7-7 many TRBJ2-1
CSASLGNEQFF TGCAGTGCTAGTCTAGGCAATGAGCAGTTCTTC - TRBV20-1 many TRBJ2-1
CASSYSGSNQPQHF TGTGCCAGCAGTTACTCGGGAAGCAATCAGCCCCAGCATTTT - TRBV6-2/TRBV6-3 - TRBJ1-5
CASRSAGAYNEQFF TGCGCCAGCAGGTCGGCGGGGGCCTACAATGAGCAGTTCTTC TRBD2 TRBV5-1 - TRBJ2-1
CASSLPNNQPQHF TGTGCCAGCAGTTTACCAAACAATCAGCCCCAGCATTTT - TRBV28 few TRBJ1-5
CAISGEYPNTEAFF TGTGCCATCAGTGGAGAGTACCCGAACACTGAAGCTTTCTTT - TRBV10-3 - TRBJ1-1
CSARVDPTDNQPQHF TGCAGTGCTAGAGTGGATCCTACGGACAATCAGCCCCAGCATTTT - TRBV20-1 many TRBJ1-5
CASSLRTGEDTQYF TGTGCCAGCAGCTTAAGGACAGGGGAAGATACGCAGTATTTT TRBD1 TRBV7-2 - TRBJ2-3
CASSGLAGGLSSYNEQFF TGTGCCAGCAGTGGACTAGCGGGGGGGTTAAGCTCCTACAATGAGCAGTTCTTC TRBD2 TRBV6-1 - TRBJ2-1
CSVEDWTGEEETQYF TGCAGCGTTGAAGACTGGACAGGGGAAGAAGAGACCCAGTACTTC TRBD1 TRBV29-1 many TRBJ2-5
CASSSSADTEAFF TGCGCCAGCAGCTCGTCGGCTGACACTGAAGCTTTCTTT - TRBV5-1 many TRBJ1-1
CASSGTEYNSPLHF TGTGCCAGCAGCGGGACAGAGTATAATTCACCCCTCCACTTT TRBD1 TRBV2 - TRBJ1-6
CASSPRGEVGEKLFF TGCGCCAGCAGCCCCCGCGGAGAGGTTGGTGAAAAACTGTTTTTT - TRBV5-1 - TRBJ1-4
CASSLGIATGPSYNEQFF TGTGCCAGCAGCTTAGGGATAGCGACGGGGCCCTCCTACAATGAGCAGTTCTTC - TRBV11-2 many TRBJ2-1
CSARDETSPGNTIYF TGCAGTGCTAGAGATGAGACCTCTCCTGGAAACACCATATATTTT - TRBV20-1 medium-sized TRBJ1-3
CSARETGSQGAFF TGCAGTGCTAGAGAAACTGGGTCCCAAGGTGCTTTCTTT - TRBV20-1 many TRBJ1-1
CSVTSGSGAGNTIYF TGCAGCGTCACGTCTGGGTCAGGGGCTGGAAACACCATATATTTT - TRBV29-1 many TRBJ1-3
CASSSGTSGGAIPDTQYF TGCGCCAGCAGCTCTGGGACTAGCGGGGGGGCCATCCCAGATACGCAGTATTTT TRBD2 TRBV5-1 medium-sized TRBJ2-3
CASRETPSEAFF TGTGCCAGCAGAGAGACCCCCAGTGAAGCTTTCTTT - TRBV13 few TRBJ1-1
CASSPGQGAYGYTF TGCGCCAGCAGCCCTGGACAGGGGGCCTATGGCTACACCTTC TRBD1 TRBV5-1 - TRBJ1-2
CASSPTGTAYGYTF TGTGCCAGCAGTCCTACCGGGACCGCCTATGGCTACACCTTC - TRBV12-3/TRBV12-4 few TRBJ1-2
CSASLQRTSGGIDEQFF TGCAGTGCTAGTCTCCAACGAACTAGCGGGGGGATCGATGAGCAGTTCTTC TRBD2 TRBV20-1 many TRBJ2-1
CASSSTAVWANVLTF TGTGCCAGCAGCTCCACGGCGGTATGGGCCAACGTCCTGACTTTC - TRBV7-3 - TRBJ2-6
CATLTTGGLSETQYF TGTGCCACCTTGACAACGGGGGGCCTATCAGAGACCCAGTACTTC - TRBV6-1 many TRBJ2-5
CASSNLGQWLAGVHYEQYF TGCGCCAGCAGCAACCTGGGACAGTGGCTAGCGGGGGTGCACTACGAGCAGTACTTC TRBD2 TRBV5-1 - TRBJ2-7
CASSLVGGNQPQHF TGTGCCAGCAGCTTAGTAGGGGGCAATCAGCCCCAGCATTTT - TRBV11-1 many TRBJ1-5
CASLVVAGQDQPQHF TGCGCCAGCTTGGTAGTGGCGGGACAGGATCAGCCCCAGCATTTT TRBD1 TRBV5-1 medium-sized TRBJ1-5
CASSDTSTGELFF TGTGCCAGCAGTGACACTAGCACCGGGGAGCTGTTTTTT - TRBV2 - TRBJ2-2
CSARRVGVNQPQHF TGCAGTGCTAGAAGGGTAGGAGTTAATCAGCCCCAGCATTTT - TRBV20-1 - TRBJ1-5
CASSLGGQGPRSGELFF TGTGCCAGCAGCTTAGGTGGACAGGGCCCTAGGTCCGGGGAGCTGTTTTTT TRBD1 TRBV7-2 - TRBJ2-2
CASSDQYNEQFF TGTGCCAGCAGTGACCAGTACAATGAGCAGTTCTTC - TRBV6-4 many TRBJ2-1
CSVELYGYTF TGCAGCGTTGAACTCTATGGCTACACCTTC - TRBV29-1 many TRBJ1-2
CSAEGQGATEAFF TGCAGCGCCGAGGGTCAGGGGGCCACTGAAGCTTTCTTT TRBD1 TRBV29-1 medium-sized TRBJ1-1
CASSVSGGAETQYF TGTGCCAGCAGCGTAAGCGGGGGTGCAGAGACCCAGTACTTC TRBD2 TRBV7-6 - TRBJ2-5
CASSPPAGNYGYTF TGTGCCAGCTCACCACCGGCAGGGAACTATGGCTACACCTTC - TRBV18 many TRBJ1-2
CASSEVNSRNTEAFF TGTGCCAGCAGTGAAGTAAACAGCCGGAACACTGAAGCTTTCTTT - TRBV6-1 few TRBJ1-1
CSVRTSGYNEQFF TGCAGCGTACGGACTAGCGGATACAATGAGCAGTTCTTC TRBD2 TRBV29-1 - TRBJ2-1
CSARDWLTGGPNEQFF TGCAGTGCTAGAGATTGGTTAACGGGGGGGCCTAATGAGCAGTTCTTC TRBD2 TRBV20-1 - TRBJ2-1
CAISSDRGSGYTF TGTGCCATCAGTTCGGACAGGGGCTCTGGCTACACCTTC TRBD1 TRBV10-3 many TRBJ1-2